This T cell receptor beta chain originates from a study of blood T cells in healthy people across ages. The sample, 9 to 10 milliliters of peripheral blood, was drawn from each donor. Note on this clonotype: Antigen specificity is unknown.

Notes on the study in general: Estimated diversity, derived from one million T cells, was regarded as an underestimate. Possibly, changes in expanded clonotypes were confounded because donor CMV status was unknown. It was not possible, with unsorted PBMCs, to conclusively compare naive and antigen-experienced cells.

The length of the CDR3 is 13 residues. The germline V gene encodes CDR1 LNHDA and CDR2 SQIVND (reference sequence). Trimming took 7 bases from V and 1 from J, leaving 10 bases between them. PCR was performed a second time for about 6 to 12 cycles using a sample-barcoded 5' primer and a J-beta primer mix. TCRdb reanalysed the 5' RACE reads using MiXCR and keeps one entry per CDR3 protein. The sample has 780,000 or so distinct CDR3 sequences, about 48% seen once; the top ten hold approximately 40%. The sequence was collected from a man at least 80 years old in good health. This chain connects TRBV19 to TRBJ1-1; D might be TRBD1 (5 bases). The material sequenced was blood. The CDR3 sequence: CASITQGNTEAFF. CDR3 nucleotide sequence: TGTGCCAGTATTACTCAGGGGAACACTGAAGCTTTCTTT.